This T cell receptor beta chain was found in a study of radiation and T cells in renal cell carcinoma. Study conclusions and caveats: From baseline, blood top tumor clonotypes peaked at 2 weeks post-radiation.

Time point defined: baseline pretreatment blood. Treatment specified: 15 Gy SBRT to primary tumor, nephrectomy 4 weeks later. Radiation-treated patients gave blood at baseline, week 2 and week 4. The tumor was a clear cell renal cell carcinoma. Comments on this clone: Its antigen is still unknown.

Only in-frame clones appear in the TCRdb table, and some are missing; sequencing was by immunoSEQ multiplex PCR. Of approximately 90,000 clones in the sample, around nine tenths were seen once. The CDR3 spans 18 residues. Germline lookup yields CDR1 SQVTM and CDR2 ANQGSEA. After removal of 4 bases from V and 7 bases from J, the junction contained 17 bases not matched to a gene. The chain is built from TRBV29-1 and TRBJ2-7; 15 positions agree with TRBD2. The sample consisted of blood, taken from a patient whose treatment included radiotherapy and nephrectomy. This sequence was found in a man in his forties or fifties with renal cell carcinoma. The CDR3 DNA reads TGCAGCGTTGCGAGGAGACAACGGACTAGCGGGGGGGCCGGGGAGCAGTACTTC. Translation gives CSVARRQRTSGGAGEQYF.